The 14 T cell receptor beta chains below come from one sample, sequenced in a study of human thymus T cells. Corrective cardiac surgery supplied the resected thymus tissue. The repertoire was sequenced with immunoSEQ multiplex PCR; TCRdb's copy has only in-frame clones and lacks some. The sample includes approximately 70,000 clones, around 95% seen only once; the top ten take about 0.03%. The sequenced material came from thymus tissue. Receptors originate from a girl under three years old with a congenital heart defect but otherwise immunologically healthy.

The gene calls are TRBV6-5 and TRBJ1-1; D may be TRBD1 (6 bases). Trimming pared 2 bases from V and 1 base from J, leaving 14 bases between. This CDR3 is 16 amino acids long. Germline V gives CDR1 MNHEY, CDR2 SVGAGI. The CDR3, as DNA: TGTGCCAGCAGTTACACCTCGGGGACATCGAACACTGAAGCTTTCTTT. Residues: CASSYTSGTSNTEAFF.

This clone was observed a single time. This chain links TRBV30 with TRBJ2-5; a weak D match, TRBD2 (7 bases). This CDR3 is built from 17 residues. Trimming shortened V by 0 bases and J by 1 base, and 18 bases separated the two germline ends. Germline V lookup: CDR1 GTSNPN, CDR2 SVGIG (reference sequence). The CDR3 DNA reads TGTGCCTGGAGTGTGTGGGGGGACGGGGGGCCCCAAGAGACCCAGTACTTC. Its protein is CAWSVWGDGGPQETQYF.

This chain uses TRBV7-3 with TRBJ2-3; possibly TRBD1 for D (5 bases). V lost 1 base and J lost 4, with 21 bases in between. Looked up from germline, CDR1 is SGHTA and CDR2 is FQGTGA. This CDR3 has 18 residues. The CDR3 sequence: CASSLIGVGRFFADTQYF. The CDR3 nucleotides are TGTGCCAGCAGCTTAATAGGGGTTGGCAGGTTTTTCGCAGATACGCAGTATTTT. The full variable domain, its missing parts supplied by reference TRBV7-3 and TRBJ2-3, is GAGVSQTPSNKVTEKGKYVELRCDPISGHTALYWYRQSLGQGPEFLIYFQGTGAADDSGLPNDRFFAVRPEGSVSTLKIQRTERGDSAVYLCASSLIGVGRFFADTQYFGPGTRLTVL.

The CDR3 reads CASSQRFQGIRGNTIYF. In DNA form, the CDR3 reads TGCGCCAGCAGCCAACGTTTCCAGGGTATACGCGGAAACACCATATATTTT. The chain joins TRBV4-1 to TRBJ1-3, with D possibly being TRBD1 (5 bases). This CDR3 spans 17 amino acids. Germline-derived CDR1 and CDR2 are MGHRA and YSYEKL. V was pared by 2 bases and J by 4 bases, with 18 bases between.

This sequence joins TRBV7-9 and TRBJ1-4; D perhaps matches TRBD1 (5 bases). Trimming took 3 bases from V and 7 from J, leaving 18 bases between them. This CDR3 region has 16 residues. Germline loops: CDR1 SEHNR, CDR2 FQNEAQ (reference sequence). For the CDR3, the DNA is TGTGCCAGCAGCTTGGAGAGTCGGGGGGAGATTGAAAAACTGTTTTTT. This sequence encodes CASSLESRGEIEKLFF.

The J gene is TRBJ2-1, the V gene TRBV6-1; 10 positions match TRBD1. Trimming removed 6 bases from V and 6 bases from J; junction bases left unmatched: 8. This CDR3 contains 15 residues. Germline CDR1 MNHNS, CDR2 SASEGT. CDR3 coding DNA: TGTGCCAGCAGAGCCGGACAGGGGGAGGGCAATGAGCAGTTCTTC. Amino acid sequence: CASRAGQGEGNEQFF.

The J gene is TRBJ2-1, the V gene TRBV6-5; D is possibly TRBD2 (6 bases). The V end lost 0 bases, the J end lost 5 bases, and 14 bases lay between the germline ends. Germline assignment: CDR1 MNHEY and CDR2 SVGAGI. The CDR3 has 16 residues. The CDR3 sequence: CASSYSGGEGNNEQFF. The CDR3 bases are TGTGCCAGCAGTTACTCCGGGGGAGAAGGGAACAATGAGCAGTTCTTC.

The CDR3 nucleotides read TGTGCAGGCGGGGCCCGGGGGGTGAATGAGCAGTTCTTC. Translated: CAGGARGVNEQFF. This chain uses TRBV30 with TRBJ2-1; 7 nucleotides agree with TRBD2. The CDR3 contains 13 residues. Germline-derived CDR1 and CDR2 are GTSNPN and SVGIG (reference sequence). The full variable domain, completed using reference TRBV30 and TRBJ2-1, is SQTIHQWPATLVQPVGSPLSLECTVEGTSNPNLYWYRQAAGRGLQLLFYSVGIGQISSEVPQNLSASRPQDRQFILSSKKLLLSDSGFYLCAGGARGVNEQFFGPGTRLTVL.

The rearrangement uses TRBV4-1 and TRBJ2-1; D remains ambiguous. Germline-derived CDR1 and CDR2 are MGHRA and YSYEKL. The ends were cut back, 2 bases at V and 6 bases at J, with 2 bases in the middle. The CDR3 is 11 amino acids. The CDR3 sequence: CASSQINEQFF. The CDR3 nucleotides are TGCGCCAGCAGCCAAATCAATGAGCAGTTCTTC.

V is TRBV15 and J is TRBJ1-5, with unresolved D. Germline CDR1 and CDR2: LNHNV and YYDKDF (reference sequence). The CDR3 loop spans 12 amino acids. Trimming shortened V by 5 bases and J by 5 bases, and 7 bases separated the two germline ends. The CDR3 nucleotides read TGTGCCACCAGCGCTGGAGATCAGCCCCAGCATTTT. This gives the protein CATSAGDQPQHF.

CDR3 loop: CASLRYRASTDTQYF. The CDR3 DNA sequence: TGTGCCAGCCTTAGATACAGGGCCAGTACAGATACGCAGTATTTT. V gene TRBV5-8 combines with J gene TRBJ2-3; tentatively, D is TRBD1 (6 bases). Germline V lookup: CDR1 SGHTS, CDR2 YDEGEE. Trimming took off 7 bases at V and 3 bases at J, with 18 bases between the two ends. The CDR3 has 15 residues.

This clone was observed a single time. This chain joins TRBV5-1 and TRBJ2-7; 10 bases match TRBD1. V lost 0 bases and J lost 4; bases outside the gene matches: 4. CDR3 length: 15 residues. Germline V CDR1 and CDR2: SGHRS, YFSETQ. The CDR3 DNA is TGCGCCAGCAGCTTGGGGGGACAGGGGAGGTACGAGCAGTACTTC. The encoded protein is CASSLGGQGRYEQYF.

V gene TRBV27 combines with J gene TRBJ2-1, with TRBD2 matching 12 bases. V lost 6 bases and J lost 7; bases outside the gene matches: 7. The germline V gene encodes CDR1 MNHEY and CDR2 SMNVEV (reference sequence). The CDR3 consists of 15 residues. CDR3 loop: CASSPGLAGPNEQFF. The CDR3 DNA sequence: TGTGCCAGCAGCCCGGGACTAGCGGGCCCAAATGAGCAGTTCTTC.

This sequence joins TRBV27 and TRBJ2-1, with 7 nucleotides matching TRBD2. This CDR3 contains 16 residues. The V and J ends lost 5 bases and 0 bases, in that order; junction bases with no gene match: 7. CDR1 MNHEY and CDR2 SMNVEV come from the germline V gene (reference sequence). This chain's CDR3 is CASSPPLAVSYNEQFF. The CDR3 nucleotides are TGTGCCAGCAGTCCCCCTCTAGCGGTCTCCTACAATGAGCAGTTCTTC.